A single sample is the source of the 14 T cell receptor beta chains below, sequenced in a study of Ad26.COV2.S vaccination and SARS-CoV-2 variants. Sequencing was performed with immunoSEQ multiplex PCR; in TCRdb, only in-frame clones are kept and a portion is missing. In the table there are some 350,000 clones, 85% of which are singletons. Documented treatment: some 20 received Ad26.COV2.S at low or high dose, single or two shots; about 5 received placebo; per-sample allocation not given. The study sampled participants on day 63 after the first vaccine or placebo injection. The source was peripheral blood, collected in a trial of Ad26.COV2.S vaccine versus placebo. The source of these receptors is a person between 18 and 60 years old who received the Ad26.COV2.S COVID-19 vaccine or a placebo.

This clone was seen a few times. The CDR3 reads CATSDYSGRGNEQFF. The CDR3 DNA sequence: TGTGCCACCAGTGATTATTCGGGGAGGGGAAATGAGCAGTTCTTC. The J gene is TRBJ2-1, the V gene TRBV24-1, with 7 nucleotides matching TRBD2. Germline V CDR1 and CDR2: KGHDR, SFDVKD. The CDR3 extends over 15 amino acids. With V trimmed by 2 bases and J by 7 bases, 7 bases remained unmatched.

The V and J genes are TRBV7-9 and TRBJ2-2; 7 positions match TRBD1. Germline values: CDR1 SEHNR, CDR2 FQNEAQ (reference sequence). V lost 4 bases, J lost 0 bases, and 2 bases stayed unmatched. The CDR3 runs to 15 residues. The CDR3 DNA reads TGTGCCAGCAGCTCCGGGACAGCGAACACCGGGGAGCTGTTTTTT. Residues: CASSSGTANTGELFF.

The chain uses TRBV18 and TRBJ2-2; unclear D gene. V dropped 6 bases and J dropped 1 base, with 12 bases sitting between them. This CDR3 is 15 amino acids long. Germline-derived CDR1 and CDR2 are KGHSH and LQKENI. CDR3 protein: CASSPSILNTGELFF. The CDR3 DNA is TGTGCCAGCTCCCCTTCGATTCTGAACACCGGGGAGCTGTTTTTT.

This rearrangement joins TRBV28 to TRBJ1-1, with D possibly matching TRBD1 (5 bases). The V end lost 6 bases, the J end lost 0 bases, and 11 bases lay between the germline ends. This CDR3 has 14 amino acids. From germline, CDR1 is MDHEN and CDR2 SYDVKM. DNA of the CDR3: TGTGCCAGCAGCCCGGGGGGGGTGAACACTGAAGCTTTCTTT. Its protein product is CASSPGGVNTEAFF.

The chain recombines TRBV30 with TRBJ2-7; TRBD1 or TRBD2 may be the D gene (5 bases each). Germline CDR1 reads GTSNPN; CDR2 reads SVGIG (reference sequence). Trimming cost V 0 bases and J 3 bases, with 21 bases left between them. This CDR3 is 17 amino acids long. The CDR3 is CAWSVFGTGRRRYEQYF. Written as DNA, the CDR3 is TGTGCCTGGAGTGTTTTTGGTACGGGACGGCGACGCTACGAGCAGTACTTC.

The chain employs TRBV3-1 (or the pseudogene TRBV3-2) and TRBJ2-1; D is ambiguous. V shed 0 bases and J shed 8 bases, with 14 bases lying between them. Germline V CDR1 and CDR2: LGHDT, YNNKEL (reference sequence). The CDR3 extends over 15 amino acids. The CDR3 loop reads CASSQDRNQADEQFF. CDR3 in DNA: TGTGCCAGCAGCCAAGATCGGAACCAGGCGGATGAGCAGTTCTTC.

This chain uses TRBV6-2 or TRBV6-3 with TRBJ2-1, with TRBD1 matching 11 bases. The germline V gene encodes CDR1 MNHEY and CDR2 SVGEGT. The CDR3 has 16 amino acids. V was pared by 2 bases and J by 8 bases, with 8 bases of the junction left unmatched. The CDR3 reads CASSYPPGQGGHEQFF. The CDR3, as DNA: TGTGCCAGCAGTTACCCGCCGGGACAGGGGGGTCATGAGCAGTTCTTC.

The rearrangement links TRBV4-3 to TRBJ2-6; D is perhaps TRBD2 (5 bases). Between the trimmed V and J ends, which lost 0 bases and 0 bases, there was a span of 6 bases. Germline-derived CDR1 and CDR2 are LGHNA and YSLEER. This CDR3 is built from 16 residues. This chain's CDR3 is CASSQDAGSGANVLTF. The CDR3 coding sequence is TGCGCCAGCAGCCAAGATGCGGGCTCTGGGGCCAACGTCCTGACTTTC.

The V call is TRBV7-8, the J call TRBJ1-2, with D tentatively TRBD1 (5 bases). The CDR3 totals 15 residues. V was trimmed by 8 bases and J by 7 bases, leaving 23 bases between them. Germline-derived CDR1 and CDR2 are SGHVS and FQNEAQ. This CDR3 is CASSVVGGGWGGYTF. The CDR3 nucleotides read TGTGCCAGCTCCGTAGTGGGGGGTGGATGGGGTGGCTACACCTTC.

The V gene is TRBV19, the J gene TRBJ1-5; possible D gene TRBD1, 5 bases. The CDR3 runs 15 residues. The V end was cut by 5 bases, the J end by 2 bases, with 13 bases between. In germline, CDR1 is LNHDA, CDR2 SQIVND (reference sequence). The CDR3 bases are TGTGCCAGTAGTGCCGACAGACGTCGCAATCAGCCCCAGCATTTT. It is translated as CASSADRRRNQPQHF. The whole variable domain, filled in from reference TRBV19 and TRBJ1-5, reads DGGITQSPKYLFRKEGQNVTLSCEQNLNHDAMYWYRQDPGQGLRLIYYSQIVNDFQKGDIAEGYSVSREKKESFPLTVTSAQKNPTAFYLCASSADRRRNQPQHFGDGTRLSIL.

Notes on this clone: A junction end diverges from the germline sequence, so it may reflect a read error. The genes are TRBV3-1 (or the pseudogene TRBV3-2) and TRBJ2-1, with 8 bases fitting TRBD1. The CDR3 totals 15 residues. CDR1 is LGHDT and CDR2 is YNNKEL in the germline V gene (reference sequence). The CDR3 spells CASSSGTGSNNEQFF. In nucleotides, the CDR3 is TGTGCCAGCAGCTCCGGGACAGGCTCCAACAATGAGCAGTTCTTC.

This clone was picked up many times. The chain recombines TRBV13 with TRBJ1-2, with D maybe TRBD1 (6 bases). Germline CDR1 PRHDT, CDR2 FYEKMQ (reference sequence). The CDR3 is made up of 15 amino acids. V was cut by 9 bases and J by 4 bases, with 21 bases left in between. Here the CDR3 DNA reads TGTGCCAGTCACACAAGAAACAGGGATATCTATGGCTACACCTTC. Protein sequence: CASHTRNRDIYGYTF. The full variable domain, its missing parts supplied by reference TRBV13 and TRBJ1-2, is AAGVIQSPRHLIKEKRETATLKCYPIPRHDTVYWYQQGPGQDPQFLISFYEKMQSDKGSIPDRFSAQQFSDYHSELNMSSLELGDSALYFCASHTRNRDIYGYTFGSGTRLTVV.

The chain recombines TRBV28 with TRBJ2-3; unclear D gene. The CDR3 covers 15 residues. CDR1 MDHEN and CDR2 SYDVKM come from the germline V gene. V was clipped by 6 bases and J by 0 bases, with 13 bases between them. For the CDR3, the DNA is TGTGCCAGCAGGCCGACACACTCTAGCACAGATACGCAGTATTTT. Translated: CASRPTHSSTDTQYF.

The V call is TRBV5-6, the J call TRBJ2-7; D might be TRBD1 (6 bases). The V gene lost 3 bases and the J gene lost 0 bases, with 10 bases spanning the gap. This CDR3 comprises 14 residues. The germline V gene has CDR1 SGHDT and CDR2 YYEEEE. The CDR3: CASSSSDSSYEQYF. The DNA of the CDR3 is TGTGCCAGCAGCTCTTCGGACAGCTCCTACGAGCAGTACTTC.